A selection of T cell receptor beta chains follows, all from one sample in a study of blood T cell repertoires in COVID-19. Method: immunoSEQ multiplex PCR; TCRdb's copy keeps in-frame clones and lacks some. The sample consists of approximately 230,000 clones, around 89% of them appearing once. The sequenced sample consisted of peripheral blood. Receptor source: a young woman with COVID-19, enrolled during active disease. CDR3s leave out the opening cysteine and the closing phenylalanine or tryptophan.

>TRBV11-2
ASSLEGQAYNEQF
>TRBV7-2
ASSSRDREETQY
>TRBV2
ASTTDRGQSSPLH
>TRBV24-1
ATSEYTTGFTDTQY
>TRBV3-1/TRBV3-2
ASSQEGGDYGYT
>TRBV28
ASSPPHEQGGYT
>TRBV15
ATSRRDRGGYT
>TRBV14
ASSQDPGADTQY
>TRBV13
ASSYQTGGEYNEQF
>TRBV5-5
ASSLEGSGLYGYT
>TRBV5-1
ASRLTSGSNSDTQY
>TRBV5-4
ASSLRGGPGETQY
>TRBV27
ASSLFGTGSYEQY
>TRBV5-4
ASSPRGGQGRETQY
>TRBV21-1
ASSKTFGTENTEAF
>TRBV10-3
ATVSGRAGDTQY
>TRBV6-5
ASRDLGQMNTEAF
>TRBV19
ASSIQITGTGGEKLF
>TRBV9
ASSVAGGAYQPQH
>TRBV11-2
ASSLPDRGRLYGYT
>TRBV20-1
SASLYNEQF
>TRBV7-9
ASRPGRRNTGELF
>TRBV13
ASRTGVNEQF
>TRBV28
ASSLRLGYNEQF
>TRBV4-1
ASSRAGDETQY
>TRBV5-6
ATYRFSADTEAF
>TRBV7-2
ASSELAGGSEQF
>TRBV6-2/TRBV6-3
ASSPGGGANVLT
>TRBV7-2
ASSPSGRSYNEQF
>TRBV7-9
ASSKAQTGVLGYT
>TRBV9
ASSRDRGADTQY
>TRBV28
ASRGGTGIYEQY
>TRBV10-1
ASSESGTGIWQY
>TRBV11-2
ASSLDRHRTYEQY
>TRBV4-3
ASSQDPPGTSGSYNEQF
>TRBV6-5
ASSYSRVGSYNEQF
>TRBV2
ASSESPLQGGYEKLF
>TRBV27
ASRRLAGGTYNEQF
>TRBV2
ASKQGGGEKLF
>TRBV11-2
ASSLDRRTEAF
>TRBV5-1
ASSKDRGDEQF
>TRBV4-3
ASSQEGEADTQY
>TRBV20-1
TQRLPQKLF
>TRBV3-1/TRBV3-2
ASSQDVVEKQETQY
>TRBV19
ASKGIRQF
>TRBV3-1/TRBV3-2
ASSSGTGGVGLGETQY
>TRBV7-2
ASSFGLGETQY
>TRBV11-3
ASSFQASGYTDTQY
>TRBV2
ASSAPLLAGDAKNIQY
>TRBV7-2
ASSPNGGDQPQH
>TRBV19
ASSIASGTGELF
>TRBV7-8
ASSRSGDTQY
>TRBV7-2
ASSALTGGLETQY
>TRBV15
ATSKEDRATYEQY
>TRBV15
ATASEIQGMSEKLF
>TRBV11-2
ASSPRPLSGANTGELF
>TRBV5-4
ASSSRIPPNYGYT